These 24 T cell receptor beta chains share one sample of origin, sequenced in a study of Ad26.COV2.S vaccination and SARS-CoV-2 variants (dated by TCRdb to about 2021). The library relied on the immunoSEQ multiplex PCR assay. The immuneACCESS repertoire file appears here via TCRdb, limited to in-frame rearrangements. These files lack a portion of the clones; in checked studies, under half of the deficit traces to unresolved V genes, and the cause of the others is not known. The table for this sample lists 410,000 or so clones; roughly 90% of them were counted only once. Roughly an eighth of the sample comes from the top ten. This sample's treatment or condition label indicates: 15 to 20 received Ad26.COV2.S at low or high dose, single or two shots; roughly 5 received placebo; per-sample allocation not given. For vaccine and placebo recipients, repertoires were sequenced using samples collected on day 63 after the first injection.

Specimen: peripheral blood, collected in a trial of Ad26.COV2.S vaccine versus placebo. Receptor source: a person between 18 and 65 years old who received the Ad26.COV2.S COVID-19 vaccine or a placebo.

The rearrangement joins TRBV6-5 to TRBJ2-7, with D possibly matching TRBD2 (6 bases). CDR3 length: 15 residues. The V gene's germline CDR1 is MNHEY and CDR2 SVGAGI. With 3 bases removed from V and 2 bases from J, the gap between germline ends came to 14 bases. The CDR3 nucleotides read TGTGCCAGCAGTTATTATAGCGGAGCTACCTACGAGCAGTACTTC. It specifies CASSYYSGATYEQYF.

The chain links TRBV27 to TRBJ2-7, with D maybe TRBD1 (5 bases). Trimming took 2 bases from V and 3 from J, leaving 11 bases between them. Germline values: CDR1 MNHEY, CDR2 SMNVEV (reference sequence). The CDR3 runs 14 residues. DNA of the CDR3: TGTGCCAGCAGTTTAATCGCAGGGATCTACGAGCAGTACTTC. It specifies CASSLIAGIYEQYF.

The rearrangement joins TRBV5-6 to TRBJ1-1; a possible D gene is TRBD1 (5 bases). V was pared by 0 bases and J by 0 bases, with 15 bases between. CDR3 length equals 17 residues. Germline V CDR1 and CDR2: SGHDT, YYEEEE. CDR3 nucleotides: TGTGCCAGCAGCTTGGAGGGCAGGGTATATATGAACACTGAAGCTTTCTTT. It yields the protein CASSLEGRVYMNTEAFF. The full variable domain, with the rest looked up from reference TRBV5-6 and TRBJ1-1, is DAGVTQSPTHLIKTRGQQVTLRCSPKSGHDTVSWYQQALGQGPQFIFQYYEEEERQRGNFPDRFSGHQFPNYSSELNVNALLLGDSALYLCASSLEGRVYMNTEAFFGQGTRLTVV.

The chain carries TRBV12-2 and TRBJ1-2. TRBV12-2 is given as a pseudogene. The CDR3 sequence is 19 residues long. CDR3 in DNA: TGTGCAAGTCGCTTGGGGGGCCTGATCGTGGGGAACCCTTCTCGGGGCTACACCTTC. Amino acids: CASRLGGLIVGNPSRGYTF.

The chain carries TRBV6-2 or TRBV6-3 and TRBJ1-5; D is unresolved. Trimming left V 6 bases short and J 2 bases short, with 14 bases between. Germline assignment: CDR1 MNHEY and CDR2 SVGEGT. CDR3 length: 15 amino acids. CDR3 sequence (DNA): TGTGCCAGCAGCACCGGAACTACGGGCAATCAGCCCCAGCATTTT. Protein sequence: CASSTGTTGNQPQHF.

V gene TRBV6-5 combines with J gene TRBJ1-1; 7 nucleotides line up with TRBD1. The J segment lost 5 bases and the V segment lost 6 bases, leaving 3 bases of the junction unmatched. CDR1 MNHEY and CDR2 SVGAGI come from the germline V gene. The CDR3 runs to 12 residues. The CDR3 DNA reads TGTGCCAGCAGCACAGGGGAGACTGAAGCTTTCTTT. This encodes CASSTGETEAFF.

The sample holds a few counts of this clone. The chain has TRBV18 and TRBJ1-5, with 7 bases matching TRBD1. The germline CDR1 and CDR2 sequences are KGHSH and LQKENI. Trimming took 2 bases from V and 4 from J; bases not matched to a gene: 14. The CDR3 has 18 amino acids. CDR3 loop: CASSPTAPAGGGNQPQHF. CDR3 DNA sequence: TGTGCCAGCTCACCAACGGCCCCGGCAGGGGGAGGTAATCAGCCCCAGCATTTT.

This chain links TRBV27 with TRBJ2-1, with 7 bases matching TRBD2. V gave up 5 bases and J gave up 4 bases; unmatched junction bases: 11. The CDR3 length is 16 residues. Germline V lookup: CDR1 MNHEY, CDR2 SMNVEV (reference sequence). CDR3 in amino acids: CASSRAAGDGYNEQFF. CDR3 in DNA: TGTGCCAGCAGTCGAGCCGCGGGAGACGGTTACAATGAGCAGTTCTTC.

The rearrangement links TRBV6-2 or TRBV6-3 to TRBJ2-3; D ambiguous. Trimming took 1 base from V and 6 from J, leaving 5 bases between them. The CDR3 runs to 12 residues. CDR1 and CDR2 (germline): MNHEY, SVGEGT. The CDR3 reads CASSYFTDTQYF. As DNA, the CDR3 is TGTGCCAGCAGTTACTTTACGGATACGCAGTATTTT.

This clone was seen only once. The chain carries TRBV20-1 and TRBJ2-1; D not resolved. The CDR3 is 11 residues long. V lost 2 bases to trimming and J lost 4 bases, with 3 bases between them. Germline CDR1 is DFQATT and CDR2 is SNEGSKA (reference sequence). In DNA form, the CDR3 reads TGCAGTGCTAGACATTACAATGAGCAGTTCTTC. Translating it yields CSARHYNEQFF.

The V call is TRBV18, the J call TRBJ1-2; no firm D call. CDR3 size: 13 residues. Germline V gene sequence: CDR1 KGHSH, CDR2 LQKENI. V was clipped by 3 bases and J by 10 bases, with 15 bases between them. The CDR3 nucleotides are TGTGCCAGCTCACCCATACCCAGGCAAGACTACACCTTC. It encodes CASSPIPRQDYTF.

This sequence joins TRBV19 and TRBJ2-5; D remains ambiguous. Trimming pared 1 base from V and 3 bases from J, leaving 9 bases between. Germline-derived CDR1 and CDR2 are LNHDA and SQIVND (reference sequence). The CDR3 consists of 14 residues. For the CDR3, the DNA is TGTGCCAGTAGTATAGGGAACAGTAAAGAGACCCAGTACTTC. It encodes CASSIGNSKETQYF. Variable domain in full (rest from reference TRBV19 and TRBJ2-5): DGGITQSPKYLFRKEGQNVTLSCEQNLNHDAMYWYRQDPGQGLRLIYYSQIVNDFQKGDIAEGYSVSREKKESFPLTVTSAQKNPTAFYLCASSIGNSKETQYFGPGTRLLVL.

The V and J genes are TRBV27 and TRBJ2-1; 12 positions match TRBD2. Germline CDR1 reads MNHEY; CDR2 reads SMNVEV (reference sequence). The V gene end was trimmed by 8 bases and the J gene end by 7 bases; junction bases not matched to a gene: 6. The CDR3 contains 14 residues. CDR3 protein: CASRGLAGRNEQFF. Here the CDR3 DNA reads TGTGCCAGCCGAGGACTAGCGGGGCGGAATGAGCAGTTCTTC.

This clone was observed once. The chain uses TRBV30 and TRBJ2-3, with TRBD2 identical over 13 bases. CDR1 and CDR2 (germline): GTSNPN, SVGIG (reference sequence). Trimming cost V 3 bases and J 4 bases; bases outside gene matches: 13. This CDR3 has 18 residues. In DNA, the CDR3 is TGTGCCTGGAGCGCCGGGACTAGCGGGACGGCCGGGGCAGATACGCAGTATTTT. Encoded protein: CAWSAGTSGTAGADTQYF.

The V gene is TRBV6-5, the J gene TRBJ2-7; 9 bases line up with TRBD1. Germline values: CDR1 MNHEY, CDR2 SVGAGI. The CDR3 totals 14 residues. V gave up 6 bases and J gave up 5 bases; unmatched junction bases: 8. CDR3 in DNA: TGTGCCAGCAGCGGGGACAGGGCTTCCCACGAGCAGTACTTC. This translates into CASSGDRASHEQYF.

V usage is TRBV27 and J usage is TRBJ2-2, with D unclear. This CDR3 is 13 amino acids long. V lost 3 bases to trimming and J lost 5 bases, with 7 bases between them. Looked up from germline, CDR1 is MNHEY and CDR2 is SMNVEV (reference sequence). The CDR3 DNA is TGTGCCAGCAGTTTGCCAGGAACCGGGGAGCTGTTTTTT. Translation gives CASSLPGTGELFF.

The chain uses TRBV5-1 and TRBJ1-1; weak D call: TRBD1 (6 bases). V lost 7 bases and J lost 1, with 14 bases in between. CDR3 size: 14 residues. The germline V gene has CDR1 SGHRS and CDR2 YFSETQ. The DNA for the CDR3 is TGCGCCAGCGCCCTAGGGGGGCCGAACACTGAAGCTTTCTTT. Its protein product is CASALGGPNTEAFF.

V is TRBV10-3 and J is TRBJ2-3; D tentatively fits TRBD1 or TRBD2 (5 bases each). The germline gives CDR1 ENHRY, CDR2 SYGVKD. The CDR3 runs to 12 residues. Trimming stripped 2 bases from V and 11 bases from J, with 11 bases between. CDR3 coding DNA: TGTGCCATCAGTGAGGGGGGTGTTGTGCAGTATTTT. Translation gives CAISEGGVVQYF.

CDR3 in amino acids: CSVKVRDGLAYEQYF. The DNA of the CDR3 is TGCAGCGTTAAAGTCCGGGACGGATTAGCCTACGAGCAGTACTTC. The V gene is TRBV29-1, the J gene TRBJ2-7; D could derive from TRBD1 or TRBD2 (5 bases each). The CDR3 runs to 15 residues. V lost 5 bases and J lost 2, with 19 bases in between. Germline V gene data show CDR1 as SQVTM and CDR2 as ANQGSEA.

CDR3 DNA sequence: TGTGCCAGCAGCCCCTCCAGGGGCTCATTGAACACTGAAGCTTTCTTT. It yields the protein CASSPSRGSLNTEAFF. V gene TRBV7-9 combines with J gene TRBJ1-1; possible D gene TRBD1, 6 bases. This CDR3 is 16 amino acids long. Germline CDR1 reads SEHNR; CDR2 reads FQNEAQ (reference sequence). Trimming shortened V by 5 bases and J by 0 bases, and 16 bases separated the two germline ends.

Note on this clone: The junction departs from germline at one end; a sequencing error may be responsible. The chain links TRBV6-5 to TRBJ2-4, with a tentative D call TRBD2 (5 bases). Germline-derived CDR1 and CDR2 are MNHEY and SVGAGI. The CDR3 loop spans 15 amino acids. The CDR3 spells CASSPGRRAQNIQYF. The CDR3 DNA follows: TGTGCCAGCAGCCCGGGGAGAAGAGCCCAAAACATTCAGTACTTC.

J is TRBJ1-3 and V is TRBV7-8, with D tentatively TRBD1 (5 bases). The ends were cut back, 0 bases at V and 2 bases at J, with 11 bases in the middle. Germline values: CDR1 SGHVS, CDR2 FQNEAQ. The CDR3 runs 16 residues. The CDR3 coding sequence is TGTGCCAGCAGCTTAGCGGGAGCCAGGGCTGGAAACACCATATATTTT. Protein sequence: CASSLAGARAGNTIYF.

The DNA of the CDR3 is TGTGCCAGCAGCTTAGCCGGTCCCGAGCAGTACTTC. This codes for CASSLAGPEQYF. V is TRBV7-2 and J is TRBJ2-7; D gene ambiguous. This CDR3 has 12 residues. Trimming shortened V by 0 bases and J by 6 bases, and 6 bases separated the two germline ends. CDR1 and CDR2 (germline): SGHTA, FQGNSA.

The V call is TRBV27, the J call TRBJ2-1; 7 nucleotides line up with TRBD2. Trimming removed 2 bases from V and 8 bases from J; junction bases left unmatched: 6. Germline CDR1 reads MNHEY; CDR2 reads SMNVEV (reference sequence). The CDR3 loop spans 14 amino acids. Here the CDR3 reads CASSLIAGVDEQFF. The CDR3 DNA reads as TGTGCCAGCAGTTTAATCGCGGGAGTCGATGAGCAGTTCTTC.